This T cell receptor (beta chain) was sequenced during a study of cytomegalovirus exposure and HLA in healthy donors. The CDR3 totals 14 residues. Deletions cut 3 bases from V and 9 bases from J, with 17 bases between. Germline CDR1 reads MNHEY; CDR2 reads SMNVEV (reference sequence). In regard to this clone: Antigen unknown.

Study-wide results and caveats: Only CMV serostatus was available as immune exposure information.

The PCR used 60 Vbeta and 13 Jbeta primers. Method: immunoSEQ multiplex PCR; TCRdb's copy keeps in-frame clones and lacks some. The sample includes about 32,000 clones. The clonotype originates from a female donor in good health and CMV-seronegative. The sample comprised PBMCs. The chain links TRBV27 to TRBJ1-1, with a tentative D call TRBD1 (6 bases). The CDR3 bases are TGTGCCAGCAGTTTCCGGGGGGCCTGGGGGAAAGCTTTCTTT. Its protein product is CASSFRGAWGKAFF.